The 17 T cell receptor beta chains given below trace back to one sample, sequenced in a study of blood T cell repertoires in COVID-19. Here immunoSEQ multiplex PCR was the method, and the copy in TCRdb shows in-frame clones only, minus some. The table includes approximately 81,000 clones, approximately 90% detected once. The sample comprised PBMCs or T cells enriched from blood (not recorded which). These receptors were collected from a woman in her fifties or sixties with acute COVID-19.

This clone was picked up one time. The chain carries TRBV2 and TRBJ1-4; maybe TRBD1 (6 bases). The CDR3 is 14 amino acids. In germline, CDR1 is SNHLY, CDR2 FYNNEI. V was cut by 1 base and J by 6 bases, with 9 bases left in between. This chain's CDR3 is CASSEGRGHEKLFF. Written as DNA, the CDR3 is TGTGCCAGCAGTGAAGGCAGGGGTCATGAAAAACTGTTTTTT. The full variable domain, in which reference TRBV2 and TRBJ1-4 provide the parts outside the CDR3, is EPEVTQTPSHQVTQMGQEVILRCVPISNHLYFYWYRQILGQKVEFLVSFYNNEISEKSEIFDDQFSVERPDGSNFTLKIRSTKLEDSAMYFCASSEGRGHEKLFFGSGTQLSVL.

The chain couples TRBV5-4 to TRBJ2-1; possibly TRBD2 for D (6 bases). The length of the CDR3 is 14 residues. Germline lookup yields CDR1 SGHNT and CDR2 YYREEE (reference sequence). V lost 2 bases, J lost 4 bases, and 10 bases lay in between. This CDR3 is CASSLTGAYNEQFF. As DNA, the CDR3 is TGTGCCAGCAGCTTAACGGGAGCATACAATGAGCAGTTCTTC. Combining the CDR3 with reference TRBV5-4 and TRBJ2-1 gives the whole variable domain ETGVTQSPTHLIKTRGQQVTLRCSSQSGHNTVSWYQQALGQGPQFIFQYYREEENGRGNFPPRFSGLQFPNYSSELNVNALELDDSALYLCASSLTGAYNEQFFGPGTRLTVL.

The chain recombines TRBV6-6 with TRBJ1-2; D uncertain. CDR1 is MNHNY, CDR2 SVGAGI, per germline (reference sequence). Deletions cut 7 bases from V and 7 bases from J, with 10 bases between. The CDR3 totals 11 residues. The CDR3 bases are TGTGCCAGCACCCTCGGAGGTGGCTACACCTTC. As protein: CASTLGGGYTF.

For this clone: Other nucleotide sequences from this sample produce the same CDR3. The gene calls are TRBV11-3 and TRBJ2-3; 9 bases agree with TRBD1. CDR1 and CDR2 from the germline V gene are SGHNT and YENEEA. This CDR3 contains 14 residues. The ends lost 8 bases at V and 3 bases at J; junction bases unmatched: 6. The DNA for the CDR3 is TGTGCCAGCTCACCGGGACAGGGAACAGATACGCAGTATTTT. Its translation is CASSPGQGTDTQYF.

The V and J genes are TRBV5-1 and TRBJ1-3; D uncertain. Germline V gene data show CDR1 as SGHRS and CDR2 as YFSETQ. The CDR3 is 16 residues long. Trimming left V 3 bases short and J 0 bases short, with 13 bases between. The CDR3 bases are TGCGCCAGCAGCTCGCCCTCCGGGAACTCTGGAAACACCATATATTTT. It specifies CASSSPSGNSGNTIYF.

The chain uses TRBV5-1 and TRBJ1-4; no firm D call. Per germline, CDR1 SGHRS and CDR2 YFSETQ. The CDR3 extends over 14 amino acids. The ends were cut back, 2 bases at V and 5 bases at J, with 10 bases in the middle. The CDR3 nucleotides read TGCGCCAGCAGCTTCGAAGGGAGAAATGAAAAACTGTTTTTT. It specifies CASSFEGRNEKLFF.

CDR3 residues: CASSTRDLGTAGVGYEQYF. The CDR3 nucleotides are TGTGCCAGCAGCACACGGGACCTAGGGACAGCGGGCGTCGGCTACGAGCAGTACTTC. This chain links TRBV9 with TRBJ2-7; maybe TRBD1 (7 bases). The CDR3 length is 19 residues. V lost 4 bases and J 3 bases, leaving 29 bases between the germline ends. Per the germline V gene, CDR1 is SGDLS and CDR2 is YYNGEE.

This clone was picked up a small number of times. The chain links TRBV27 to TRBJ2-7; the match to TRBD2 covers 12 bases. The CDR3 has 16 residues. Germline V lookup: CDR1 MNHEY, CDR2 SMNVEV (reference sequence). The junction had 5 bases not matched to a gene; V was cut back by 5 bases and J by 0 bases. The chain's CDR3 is CASSPGLAGVSYEQYF. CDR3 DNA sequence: TGTGCCAGCAGTCCGGGACTAGCGGGCGTCTCCTACGAGCAGTACTTC.

The CDR3 here is CASSLAASNEQFF. DNA of the CDR3: TGTGCCAGCAGCTTAGCGGCTTCCAATGAGCAGTTCTTC. The J gene is TRBJ2-1, the V gene TRBV7-9; unclear D gene. V dropped 0 bases and J dropped 6 bases, with 6 bases sitting between them. The CDR3 is 13 residues long. Germline values: CDR1 SEHNR, CDR2 FQNEAQ (reference sequence).

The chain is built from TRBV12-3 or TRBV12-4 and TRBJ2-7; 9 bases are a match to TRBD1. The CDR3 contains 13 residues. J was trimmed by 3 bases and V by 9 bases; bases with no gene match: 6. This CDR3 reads CASWTGVGYEQYF. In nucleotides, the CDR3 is TGTGCCAGTTGGACAGGGGTGGGCTACGAGCAGTACTTC.

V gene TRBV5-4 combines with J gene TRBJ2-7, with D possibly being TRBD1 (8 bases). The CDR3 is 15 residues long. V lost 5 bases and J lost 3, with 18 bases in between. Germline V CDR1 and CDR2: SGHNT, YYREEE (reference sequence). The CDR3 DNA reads TGTGCCAGCAGTCCAAGAAGCGGGACAGGCTACGAGCAGTACTTC. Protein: CASSPRSGTGYEQYF. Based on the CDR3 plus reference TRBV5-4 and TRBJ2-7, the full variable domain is ETGVTQSPTHLIKTRGQQVTLRCSSQSGHNTVSWYQQALGQGPQFIFQYYREEENGRGNFPPRFSGLQFPNYSSELNVNALELDDSALYLCASSPRSGTGYEQYFGPGTRLTVT.

Written as DNA, the CDR3 is TGTGCCAGCAGCTTGCAGGGGCTGAGGGAGCAGTACTTC. It translates to CASSLQGLREQYF. This chain links TRBV5-6 with TRBJ2-7, with a weak D call TRBD1 (6 bases). The ends were cut back, 1 base at V and 7 bases at J, with 12 bases in the middle. The CDR3 runs to 13 residues. Germline V gene data show CDR1 as SGHDT and CDR2 as YYEEEE.

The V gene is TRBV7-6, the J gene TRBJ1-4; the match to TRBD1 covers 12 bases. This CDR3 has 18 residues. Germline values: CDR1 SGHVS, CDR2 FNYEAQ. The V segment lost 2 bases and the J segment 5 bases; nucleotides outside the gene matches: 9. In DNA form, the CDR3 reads TGTGCCAGCAGCTTACAGGGGGGACAGGGGGCGAAGAATGAAAAACTGTTTTTT. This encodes CASSLQGGQGAKNEKLFF. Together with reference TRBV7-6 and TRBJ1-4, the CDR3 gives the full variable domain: GAGVSQSPRYKVTKRGQDVALRCDPISGHVSLYWYRQALGQGPEFLTYFNYEAQQDKSGLPNDRFSAERPEGSISTLTIQRTEQRDSAMYRCASSLQGGQGAKNEKLFFGSGTQLSVL.

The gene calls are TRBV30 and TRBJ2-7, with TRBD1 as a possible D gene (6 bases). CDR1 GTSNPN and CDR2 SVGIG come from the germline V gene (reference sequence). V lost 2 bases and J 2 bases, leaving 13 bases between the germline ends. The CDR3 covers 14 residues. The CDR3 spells CAWSRGNGPYEQYF. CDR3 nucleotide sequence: TGTGCCTGGAGTAGGGGGAACGGGCCCTACGAGCAGTACTTC.

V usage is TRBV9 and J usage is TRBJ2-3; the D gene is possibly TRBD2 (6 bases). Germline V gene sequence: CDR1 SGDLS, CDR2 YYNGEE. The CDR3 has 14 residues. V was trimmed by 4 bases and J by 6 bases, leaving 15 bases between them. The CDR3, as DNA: TGTGCCAGCAGCCCCGGGACTTTCACGGATACGCAGTATTTT. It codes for CASSPGTFTDTQYF.

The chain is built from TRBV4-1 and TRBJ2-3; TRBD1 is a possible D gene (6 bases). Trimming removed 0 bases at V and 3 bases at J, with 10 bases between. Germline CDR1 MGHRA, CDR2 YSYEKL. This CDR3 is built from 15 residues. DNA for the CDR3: TGCGCCAGCAGCCAAGAACAGGGACGAACAGATACGCAGTATTTT. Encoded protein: CASSQEQGRTDTQYF.

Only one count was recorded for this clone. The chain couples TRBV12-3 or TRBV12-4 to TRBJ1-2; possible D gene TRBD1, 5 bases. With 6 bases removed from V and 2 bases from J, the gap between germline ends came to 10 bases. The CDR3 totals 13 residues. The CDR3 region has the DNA TGTGCCAGCAGCCTGACAGCGAACTATGGCTACACCTTC. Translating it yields CASSLTANYGYTF.